Listed below are T cell receptor beta chains from one sample, sequenced in a study of blood T cell repertoires in COVID-19. Using immunoSEQ multiplex PCR, the repertoire was profiled, and TCRdb retains in-frame clones only, with some absent. The sample lists roughly 90,000 clones, around four fifths occurring once. The specimen was peripheral blood. The receptors originated from a man aged 50-59 years with acute or convalescent COVID-19. Both conserved end residues are part of each CDR3. A D gene is named only where the DNA matches it firmly. Clone size is shown for a subset of rows, as once, few, many or a class of expanded clone.

D: .; size: .; J: TRBJ2-3; V: TRBV5-1; CDR3: CASSVASSPEDTQYF; DNA: TGCGCCAGCAGCGTCGCTAGCAGTCCGGAAGATACGCAGTATTTT
D: .; size: .; J: TRBJ1-3; V: TRBV6-6; CDR3: CASSYGPGGGNTIYF; DNA: TGTGCCAGCAGTTACGGCCCCGGCGGTGGAAACACCATATATTTT
D: TRBD1; size: .; J: TRBJ2-5; V: TRBV6-1; CDR3: CASSDRGPQETQYF; DNA: TGTGCCAGCAGTGACAGGGGGCCCCAAGAGACCCAGTACTTC
D: .; size: few; J: TRBJ1-6; V: TRBV12-5; CDR3: CASGLVPGVSYNSPLHF; DNA: TGTGCTAGTGGTTTGGTACCAGGGGTCTCCTATAATTCACCCCTCCACTTT
D: .; size: .; J: TRBJ1-4; V: TRBV20-1; CDR3: CSASWNKGSNEKLFF; DNA: TGCAGTGCTAGTTGGAATAAGGGGTCTAATGAAAAACTGTTTTTT
D: .; size: .; J: TRBJ1-1; V: TRBV6-2/TRBV6-3; CDR3: CASTPAEEPKAFF; DNA: TGTGCCAGCACCCCGGCAGAGGAGCCCAAAGCTTTCTTT
D: TRBD1; size: .; J: TRBJ2-2; V: TRBV18; CDR3: CASSVRQGNTGELFF; DNA: TGTGCCAGCTCAGTACGACAGGGGAACACCGGGGAGCTGTTTTTT
D: TRBD2; size: once; J: TRBJ2-7; V: TRBV15; CDR3: CATSRDTGTGTRHEQYF; DNA: TGTGCCACCAGCAGGGACACAGGGACCGGGACTAGACACGAGCAGTACTTC
D: TRBD1; size: .; J: TRBJ2-5; V: TRBV6-2/TRBV6-3; CDR3: CASSYRTGETQYF; DNA: TGTGCCAGCAGTTATAGGACAGGGGAGACCCAGTACTTC
D: TRBD1; size: .; J: TRBJ1-5; V: TRBV6-2/TRBV6-3; CDR3: CASSYLGTGGTKKQPQHF; DNA: TGTGCCAGCAGTTACTTGGGGACAGGGGGTACCAAGAAGCAGCCCCAGCATTTT
D: .; size: .; J: TRBJ2-1; V: TRBV7-9; CDR3: CASSSHWAGFEQFF; DNA: TGTGCCAGCAGCTCTCATTGGGCAGGGTTCGAGCAGTTCTTC
D: TRBD1; size: .; J: TRBJ1-5; V: TRBV27; CDR3: CASTPAGDRGNQPQHF; DNA: TGTGCCAGCACCCCGGCCGGGGACAGGGGGAATCAGCCCCAGCATTTT